This T cell receptor (beta chain) is drawn from a study of blood T cells in healthy people across ages. Per germline, CDR1 MNHEY and CDR2 SVGAGI. The CDR3 spans 15 residues. V lost 6 bases, J lost 6 bases, and 9 bases stayed unmatched. The amount of total RNA extracted per sample was at least 6 micrograms. Through a sample-barcoded 5' primer and a J-beta primer mix, a second PCR was run for roughly 6 to 11 cycles. The template-switch adaptor, which had 12 random nucleotides, put a tag on each cDNA molecule. Sequencing of every sample gave 2.5 million or more CDR3-containing paired-end reads. In TCRdb, the 5' RACE reads were re-called with MiXCR into one record per CDR3 protein. In the table there are 1.5 million or so distinct CDR3 sequences, approximately 43% of which are singletons.

This receptor was taken from a woman aged 18-29 years in good health. The chain links TRBV6-5 to TRBJ2-7, with 12 bases that match TRBD2. The specimen sequenced was blood. This CDR3 is CASSPPGLAGSEQYF. CDR3 in DNA: TGTGCCAGCAGCCCACCCGGACTAGCGGGGAGCGAGCAGTACTTC.